These T cell receptor beta chains were read from a single sample in a study of blood T cell repertoires in COVID-19. Sequenced by immunoSEQ multiplex PCR; TCRdb stores in-frame clones only, minus some. The sample shows hundreds of thousands of clones, roughly 79% of them seen only once. The sample taken for sequencing was peripheral blood. These receptors all stem from an elderly woman with COVID-19, enrolled during active disease. The CDR3 runs from the conserved cysteine through the conserved F or W. A D gene is named only where the DNA matches it firmly. Only part of the rows carry a size: once, few, many, or a class if the clone is expanded.

DNA	CDR3	size	V	J	D
TGTGCCAGCAGCACTGGACCGGGGATAGATAGCAATCAGCCCCAGCATTTT	CASSTGPGIDSNQPQHF	NA	TRBV5-4	TRBJ1-5	NA
TGTGCCAGCAGTCTACCGGGAGGAGGAAAACTGTTTTTT	CASSLPGGGKLFF	NA	TRBV7-8	TRBJ1-4	NA
TGTGCCAGCAGCCAGGACAGGGGCTCTGAAAAACTGTTTTTT	CASSQDRGSEKLFF	NA	TRBV7-2	TRBJ1-4	TRBD1
TGTGCCAGTAGTATCAGTCCGGAGAACTATGGCTACACCTTC	CASSISPENYGYTF	NA	TRBV19	TRBJ1-2	NA
TGTGCCAGCAGTCTTGTGGCACAGGGGGGCACTGAAGCTTTCTTT	CASSLVAQGGTEAFF	once	TRBV7-2	TRBJ1-1	TRBD1
TGTGCCACCAGTGATTCCGGGACAGGGAGAGAGACCCAGTACTTC	CATSDSGTGRETQYF	NA	TRBV24-1	TRBJ2-5	TRBD1
TGTGCCAGCAGTGACTTGGGGCAGGATACCACCTACGAGCAGTACTTC	CASSDLGQDTTYEQYF	NA	TRBV6-4	TRBJ2-7	NA
TGTGCCAGCAGCCAAGCCCCGGGACTGACGTTCTCTGGAAACACCATATATTTT	CASSQAPGLTFSGNTIYF	NA	TRBV14	TRBJ1-3	NA
TGTGCCAGCAGTTTCTTGGACAGTAATCCTCAAGAGACCCAGTACTTC	CASSFLDSNPQETQYF	NA	TRBV28	TRBJ2-5	NA
TGTGCCAGCAGCTTAGGCGCCCGCCCAGGGGAGGGTGAGCAGTTCTTC	CASSLGARPGEGEQFF	NA	TRBV7-9	TRBJ2-1	NA
TGTGCCAGCAGTTTAGAGGGAGAGAGAGGACTCCAGCATTTT	CASSLEGERGLQHF	NA	TRBV27	TRBJ1-5	NA
TGTGCCAGCAGCCAACGGGCAGGGGGACAAGAGACCCAGTACTTC	CASSQRAGGQETQYF	NA	TRBV3-1/TRBV3-2	TRBJ2-5	TRBD1
TGTGCCTGGAGTCGAAACGAGGACACCATATATTTT	CAWSRNEDTIYF	NA	TRBV30	TRBJ1-3	NA
TGTGCCAGCGTATCGGGGAATTCACCCCTCCACTTT	CASVSGNSPLHF	many	TRBV2	TRBJ1-6	NA
TGTGCCAGCAGTTTTAGCGGCAATCAGCCCCAGCATTTT	CASSFSGNQPQHF	NA	TRBV28	TRBJ1-5	NA
TGTGCCAGCATGGCCGACCGGGTCGGAGAGACCCAGTACTTC	CASMADRVGETQYF	NA	TRBV6-5	TRBJ2-5	NA
TGTGCCAGCAGTTTTGGCAGGGGTAATTCACCCCTCCACTTT	CASSFGRGNSPLHF	NA	TRBV27	TRBJ1-6	NA
TGCGCCAGCAGCCGCACCGACAGGTACGAGCAGTACTTC	CASSRTDRYEQYF	NA	TRBV4-1	TRBJ2-7	NA
TGTGCCTGGAAGGGGGACCGGAGCAATCAGCCCCAGCATTTT	CAWKGDRSNQPQHF	NA	TRBV30	TRBJ1-5	NA
TGCGCCAGCAGTCCCAGAGACATGAACACTGAAGCTTTCTTT	CASSPRDMNTEAFF	NA	TRBV10-1	TRBJ1-1	NA
TGTGCCAGCAGCCAGAGCGGGCGGGGGGGCTACAATGAGCAGTTCTTC	CASSQSGRGGYNEQFF	NA	TRBV3-1/TRBV3-2	TRBJ2-1	TRBD2
TGTGCCAGCAGCGCCGACAGGCCTGGGGCCAACGTCCTGACTTTC	CASSADRPGANVLTF	NA	TRBV5-4	TRBJ2-6	NA
TGCGCCAGCAGCTTGACTACACTGGCCGAGCAGTACTTC	CASSLTTLAEQYF	NA	TRBV5-1	TRBJ2-7	NA
TGTGCCAGCAGCCGTGGGGGCGCTGGGGCCAACGTCCTGACTTTC	CASSRGGAGANVLTF	NA	TRBV7-2	TRBJ2-6	NA
TGCAGCGTTGGCCGGACAGGGGCAGGCACTGAAGCTTTCTTT	CSVGRTGAGTEAFF	NA	TRBV29-1	TRBJ1-1	TRBD1
TGTGCCAGCAGTTACTGGGGACAGTCCTACGAGCAGTACTTC	CASSYWGQSYEQYF	NA	TRBV6-2/TRBV6-3	TRBJ2-7	TRBD1
TGTGCCAGTAGTATAGACGGGACAGGGGGCCTTTACAATGAGCAGTTCTTC	CASSIDGTGGLYNEQFF	few	TRBV19	TRBJ2-1	TRBD1
NA	CASSKASPRVGVGSLGNTIYF	NA	TRBV21-1	TRBJ1-3	NA
TGTGCCTGGAGTTTGGGGGGGATCACTGAAGCTTTCTTT	CAWSLGGITEAFF	once	TRBV30	TRBJ1-1	NA
TGTGCCAGCAGCTTAGGCCCGGACAGGTCAAATGAGCAGTTCTTC	CASSLGPDRSNEQFF	once	TRBV7-2	TRBJ2-1	TRBD1
TGTGCCATCAGCCCGGGAGGTTACGAGCAGTACTTC	CAISPGGYEQYF	NA	TRBV10-3	TRBJ2-7	TRBD2
TGTGCCAGCAGCAAACAGGGGAACACTGAAGCTTTCTTT	CASSKQGNTEAFF	NA	TRBV11-1	TRBJ1-1	NA
TGTGCCAGCAGTTCAGGGGGTGGAAACACCATATATTTT	CASSSGGGNTIYF	NA	TRBV11-3	TRBJ1-3	TRBD1
TGTGCCAGTAGTATACGGGGATTGACAGGGGCCTCTGGAAACACCATATATTTT	CASSIRGLTGASGNTIYF	NA	TRBV19	TRBJ1-3	TRBD1
TGTGCCAGCACCCAGATCAATGAGCAGTTCTTC	CASTQINEQFF	NA	TRBV2	TRBJ2-1	NA
TGTGCCAGCAGTTCGTCTAGCTCCTATAATTCACCCCTCCACTTT	CASSSSSSYNSPLHF	NA	TRBV28	TRBJ1-6	NA
TGTGCCAGCAATCTTATACAGGGTTATGGAGAGACCCAGTACTTC	CASNLIQGYGETQYF	NA	TRBV6-6	TRBJ2-5	NA
TGCGCCAGCAGCTCCGCCAGCGGTGTGAATGAGCAGTTCTTC	CASSSASGVNEQFF	NA	TRBV5-1	TRBJ2-1	NA
TGTGCCAGCAGCGGACGACTAGGAGGAAGAGGTGAGCAGTTCTTC	CASSGRLGGRGEQFF	NA	TRBV7-2	TRBJ2-1	NA
TGTGCCAGCAGACCTAGGGACACCCTGAACACTGAAGCTTTCTTT	CASRPRDTLNTEAFF	few	TRBV6-5	TRBJ1-1	NA
TGCGCCAGCAGCGAACCAGGGGGGAGTCAGCCCCAGCATTTT	CASSEPGGSQPQHF	NA	TRBV10-2	TRBJ1-5	TRBD1
TGTGCCAGCAGGGGACAGTTCTCCTATAATTCACCCCTCCACTTT	CASRGQFSYNSPLHF	NA	TRBV6-5	TRBJ1-6	TRBD1
TGCGCCAGCAGCCAGGGCCCCGATAGGTTCTCCTACGAGCAGTACTTC	CASSQGPDRFSYEQYF	NA	TRBV4-1	TRBJ2-7	NA
TGTGCCAGCAGCCAACTTCGCTGGGGAGAACTGTTTTTT	CASSQLRWGELFF	NA	TRBV14	TRBJ1-4	NA